The 32 T cell receptor beta chains reported below all come from one sample, sequenced in a study of cytomegalovirus exposure and HLA in healthy donors. This PCR relied on a set of 60 Vbeta primers and 13 Jbeta primers. Clones were sequenced by immunoSEQ multiplex PCR, and TCRdb holds only the in-frame ones, with some missing. The table has roughly 90,000 clones, approximately 69% seen once. What was sequenced was PBMCs. These receptors originate from a man aged 30-40 years in good health and CMV-seropositive.

The chain employs TRBV7-9 and TRBJ2-3, with D perhaps matching TRBD2 (5 bases). Germline-derived CDR1 and CDR2 are SEHNR and FQNEAQ (reference sequence). The length of the CDR3 is 16 residues. With 1 base removed from V and 6 bases from J, the gap between germline ends came to 17 bases. This CDR3 reads CASSLGGGYEFDTQYF. CDR3 DNA sequence: TGTGCCAGCAGCTTAGGTGGAGGATATGAATTCGATACGCAGTATTTT. The full variable domain, in which reference TRBV7-9 and TRBJ2-3 provide the parts outside the CDR3, is DTGVSQNPRHKITKRGQNVTFRCDPISEHNRLYWYRQTLGQGPEFLTYFQNEAQLEKSRLLSDRFSAERPKGSFSTLEIQRTEQGDSAMYLCASSLGGGYEFDTQYFGPGTRLTVL.

CDR3 nucleotides: TGTGCCAGCAGCCTCGGGACTAGCGGGAGGGCCTTGGAGACCCAGTACTTC. Amino acid sequence: CASSLGTSGRALETQYF. J is TRBJ2-5 and V is TRBV7-2, with TRBD2 matching over 16 bases. V lost 5 bases and J lost 5; bases outside the gene matches: 8. The CDR3 consists of 17 residues. Germline V gene sequence: CDR1 SGHTA, CDR2 FQGNSA. Complete variable domain (other parts from reference TRBV7-2 and TRBJ2-5): GAGVSQSPSNKVTEKGKDVELRCDPISGHTALYWYRQSLGQGLEFLIYFQGNSAPDKSGLPSDRFSAERTGGSVSTLTIQRTQQEDSAVYLCASSLGTSGRALETQYFGPGTRLLVL.

The chain joins TRBV6-6 to TRBJ1-1; 8 bases line up with TRBD1. Germline CDR1 and CDR2: MNHNY and SVGAGI (reference sequence). CDR3 length equals 13 residues. Trimming removed 5 bases from V and 6 bases from J; junction bases left unmatched: 5. CDR3 sequence reads: CASSTDRGAEAFF. The CDR3 nucleotides are TGTGCCAGCAGTACTGACAGGGGAGCTGAAGCTTTCTTT.

This chain uses TRBV19 with TRBJ1-6; D perhaps matches TRBD1 (6 bases). The CDR3 runs to 14 residues. V lost 4 bases, J lost 5 bases, and 9 bases lay in between. Germline CDR1 and CDR2: LNHDA and SQIVND (reference sequence). CDR3 nucleotide sequence: TGTGCCAGTAGTACGACAGGCGATAATTCACCCCTCCACTTT. This encodes CASSTTGDNSPLHF.

The chain has TRBV19 and TRBJ2-1, with TRBD2 matching 14 bases. V shed 5 bases, J shed 2 bases, and the junction held 11 bases outside the gene matches. CDR1 is LNHDA, CDR2 SQIVND, per germline (reference sequence). The CDR3 extends over 19 amino acids. The CDR3 loop reads CASSYRTSGGWGPYNEQFF. The CDR3 nucleotides read TGTGCCAGTAGTTACAGGACTAGCGGGGGGTGGGGCCCCTACAATGAGCAGTTCTTC.

The chain employs TRBV27 and TRBJ2-3, with 9 nucleotides matching TRBD2. Trimming at V came to 2 bases and at J to 3 bases, leaving 6 bases not matched to a gene. This CDR3 is 16 amino acids long. From germline, CDR1 is MNHEY and CDR2 SMNVEV (reference sequence). CDR3 nucleotide sequence: TGTGCCAGCAGTTTAAGAGCGGGGGGCAGGACAGATACGCAGTATTTT. It yields the protein CASSLRAGGRTDTQYF.

The chain uses TRBV9 and TRBJ1-5; 9 positions agree with TRBD1. This CDR3 has 17 residues. Unmatched junction bases numbered 8, after V lost 4 bases and J lost 0 bases. Germline V gene data show CDR1 as SGDLS and CDR2 as YYNGEE. CDR3 in amino acids: CASSPEDRGFSNQPQHF. CDR3 nucleotides: TGTGCCAGCAGCCCCGAGGACAGGGGTTTTAGCAATCAGCCCCAGCATTTT.

The chain links TRBV7-6 to TRBJ2-2; D is perhaps TRBD1 (6 bases). CDR1 and CDR2 from the germline V gene are SGHVS and FNYEAQ. Trimming pared 5 bases from V and 2 bases from J, leaving 15 bases between. The CDR3 length is 16 residues. CDR3 coding DNA: TGTGCCAGCAGCGCGGACAGCCCCACAAACACCGGGGAGCTGTTTTTT. This gives the protein CASSADSPTNTGELFF.

This clone showed up just once. V usage is TRBV19 and J usage is TRBJ1-1; 9 bases are shared with TRBD1. V was pared by 5 bases and J by 3 bases, with 10 bases of the junction left unmatched. Looked up from germline, CDR1 is LNHDA and CDR2 is SQIVND (reference sequence). The CDR3 is 16 amino acids. In nucleotides, the CDR3 is TGTGCCAGTAGTTCAATCCTACAGGGGGCCGACACTGAAGCTTTCTTT. Translation gives CASSSILQGADTEAFF.

V is TRBV5-6 and J is TRBJ1-1; possibly TRBD1 for D (5 bases). The V gene lost 4 bases and the J gene lost 8 bases, with 15 bases spanning the gap. The CDR3 consists of 13 residues. Germline V gene sequence: CDR1 SGHDT, CDR2 YYEEEE. The CDR3, as DNA: TGTGCCAGCAGCCGAACAGGAGAGTGGGAAGCTTTCTTT. It yields the protein CASSRTGEWEAFF. Variable domain in full (rest from reference TRBV5-6 and TRBJ1-1): DAGVTQSPTHLIKTRGQQVTLRCSPKSGHDTVSWYQQALGQGPQFIFQYYEEEERQRGNFPDRFSGHQFPNYSSELNVNALLLGDSALYLCASSRTGEWEAFFGQGTRLTVV.

The V call is TRBV23-1, the J call TRBJ1-2; D not certain. TRBV23-1 is recorded as an ORF, its role being uncertain. The V gene lost 8 bases and the J gene lost 4 bases, with 8 bases spanning the gap. CDR3 length equals 11 residues. The CDR3 sequence: CASGECYGYTF. The CDR3 DNA is TGCGCCAGCGGGGAGTGCTATGGCTACACCTTC.

For the CDR3, the DNA is TGTGCCAGCAGCTTAGATATAGTACGTACTGAAGCTTTCTTT. Translated: CASSLDIVRTEAFF. V is TRBV7-9 and J is TRBJ1-1; no reliable D call. This CDR3 comprises 14 residues. V was trimmed by 1 base and J by 5 bases, leaving 11 bases between them. From germline, CDR1 is SEHNR and CDR2 FQNEAQ (reference sequence).

This chain connects TRBV9 to TRBJ2-2, with a tentative D call TRBD2 (5 bases). The germline V gene has CDR1 SGDLS and CDR2 YYNGEE. The CDR3 runs to 15 residues. V was cut by 1 base and J by 4 bases, with 11 bases left in between. The CDR3 DNA reads TGTGCCAGCAGCGTACACGGGGAACGCACCGGGGAGCTGTTTTTT. It encodes CASSVHGERTGELFF.

The rearrangement uses TRBV11-3 and TRBJ2-1, with TRBD2 identical over 14 bases. V shed 3 bases and J 7 bases; nucleotides not matched to a gene: 5. Germline assignment: CDR1 SGHNT and CDR2 YENEEA. This CDR3 spans 16 amino acids. CDR3 coding DNA: TGTGCCAGCAGCTTGACTAGCGGGGGGGCCGGAAATGAGCAGTTCTTC. It encodes CASSLTSGGAGNEQFF.

This chain links TRBV18 with TRBJ1-2; 8 bases are shared with TRBD1. V was pared by 0 bases and J by 4 bases, with 10 bases of the junction left unmatched. The V gene's germline CDR1 is KGHSH and CDR2 LQKENI. The CDR3 covers 17 residues. CDR3 nucleotide sequence: TGTGCCAGCTCACCACCGAGGACAGGGACGGTCGCCTATGGCTACACCTTC. Translating gives CASSPPRTGTVAYGYTF.

V is TRBV15 and J is TRBJ2-5; TRBD2 agrees at 9 bases. CDR1 is LNHNV and CDR2 is YYDKDF in the germline V gene (reference sequence). The CDR3 is 14 residues long. V trimming: 5 bases; J trimming: 4 bases; junction bases outside the gene matches: 5. The CDR3 nucleotides are TGTGCCACCAGCGGGGGCGGGGGGGGAGAGACCCAGTACTTC. It encodes CATSGGGGGETQYF.

The chain joins TRBV9 to TRBJ2-5; 12 bases map to TRBD2. The CDR3 contains 14 residues. Germline assignment: CDR1 SGDLS and CDR2 YYNGEE. V dropped 4 bases and J dropped 9; count of bases not matched to a gene: 7. CDR3 coding DNA: TGTGCCAGCAGCCCTCGACTAGCGGGAGTGCCCCAGTACTTC. Its translation: CASSPRLAGVPQYF. Drawing the rest from reference TRBV9 and TRBJ2-5, the complete variable domain is DSGVTQTPKHLITATGQRVTLRCSPRSGDLSVYWYQQSLDQGLQFLIQYYNGEERAKGNILERFSAQQFPDLHSELNLSSLELGDSALYFCASSPRLAGVPQYFGPGTRLLVL.

The chain has TRBV2 and TRBJ2-1; no definite D call. Trimming stripped 6 bases from V and 3 bases from J, with 3 bases between. The CDR3 has 11 residues. CDR1 SNHLY and CDR2 FYNNEI come from the germline V gene. CDR3 region: CASSSYNEQFF. CDR3 sequence (DNA): TGTGCCAGCAGCAGCTACAATGAGCAGTTCTTC.

The chain's CDR3 is CASSLVTGGRGEQYF. CDR3 DNA: TGTGCCAGCAGCTTAGTAACAGGGGGAAGGGGGGAGCAGTACTTC. This rearrangement joins TRBV7-2 to TRBJ2-7; 8 nucleotides align to TRBD1. The CDR3 runs 15 residues. V lost 1 base to trimming and J lost 7 bases; unmatched junction nucleotides: 9. Looked up from germline, CDR1 is SGHTA and CDR2 is FQGNSA.

This clone occurred a few times. The J gene is TRBJ2-1, the V gene TRBV4-1; possible D gene TRBD1, 6 bases. CDR1 is MGHRA, CDR2 YSYEKL, per germline. This CDR3 contains 18 residues. Trimming removed 1 base at V and 9 bases at J, with 25 bases between. The CDR3 DNA reads as TGCGCCAGCAGCCAAGTGGGGGCAGGGACCGCTGCGGACAGTGAGCAGTTCTTC. Translating it yields CASSQVGAGTAADSEQFF.

This clone was seen only a few times. This chain connects TRBV9 to TRBJ2-3; 13 bases align to TRBD2. The V segment lost 2 bases and the J segment 0 bases; nucleotides outside the gene matches: 3. Germline values: CDR1 SGDLS, CDR2 YYNGEE. CDR3 length: 17 residues. The CDR3 DNA reads TGTGCCAGCAGCGTGACTAGCGGGGGGTTGAGCACAGATACGCAGTATTTT. Protein: CASSVTSGGLSTDTQYF.

V is TRBV19 and J is TRBJ2-7; 14 bases fit TRBD2. The CDR3 totals 15 residues. Germline CDR1 reads LNHDA; CDR2 reads SQIVND (reference sequence). The J segment lost 2 bases and the V segment lost 8 bases, leaving 5 bases of the junction unmatched. CDR3 region: CASSPGLAGAYEQYF. The CDR3 coding sequence is TGTGCCAGTTCTCCGGGACTAGCGGGAGCCTACGAGCAGTACTTC.

The genes are TRBV6-6 and TRBJ2-3; D unclear. The V and J ends lost 0 bases and 4 bases respectively, with 8 bases between them. The CDR3 runs 14 residues. Germline CDR1 is MNHNY and CDR2 is SVGAGI (reference sequence). CDR3 residues: CASSYSSGSDTQYF. For the CDR3, the DNA is TGTGCCAGCAGTTACTCGTCAGGCTCAGATACGCAGTATTTT.

This clone was seen a handful of times. This chain connects TRBV6-1 to TRBJ1-2; TRBD1 is a possible D gene (5 bases). Germline V gives CDR1 MNHNS, CDR2 SASEGT. V was cut by 7 bases and J by 7 bases, with 16 bases left in between. This CDR3 region has 13 residues. CDR3 sequence: CASTQTQGSGYTF. The CDR3 DNA sequence: TGTGCCAGCACCCAAACCCAGGGCTCTGGCTACACCTTC.

The V and J genes are TRBV9 and TRBJ1-4; D ambiguous. The CDR3 extends over 14 amino acids. The germline V and J ends were trimmed by 0 bases and 8 bases, with 11 bases remaining between them. From germline, CDR1 is SGDLS and CDR2 YYNGEE. The CDR3 loop reads CASSVGRREEKLFF. CDR3 sequence (DNA): TGTGCCAGCAGCGTAGGACGGCGGGAAGAAAAACTGTTTTTT.

The V and J genes are TRBV27 and TRBJ1-2; the match to TRBD1 covers 9 bases. This CDR3 spans 15 amino acids. V gave up 2 bases and J gave up 4 bases; unmatched junction bases: 5. Germline CDR1 reads MNHEY; CDR2 reads SMNVEV (reference sequence). CDR3 in amino acids: CASSLGTGSAYGYTF. CDR3 DNA sequence: TGTGCCAGCAGTTTAGGGACAGGGTCCGCCTATGGCTACACCTTC.

The V gene is TRBV29-1, the J gene TRBJ1-4, with D possibly TRBD1 on 6 matching bases. The CDR3 covers 15 residues. V was clipped by 3 bases and J by 5 bases, with 16 bases between them. Germline-derived CDR1 and CDR2 are SQVTM and ANQGSEA. The CDR3 protein is CSVEFSTQGNEKLFF. Here the CDR3 DNA reads TGCAGCGTTGAGTTCTCGACCCAGGGGAATGAAAAACTGTTTTTT.

This clone was picked up one time. The DNA of the CDR3 is TGCAGCGTAACTAGCGGGGGGGCCGAGACCCAGTACTTC. This codes for CSVTSGGAETQYF. V usage is TRBV29-1 and J usage is TRBJ2-5; 13 positions agree with TRBD2. The CDR3 extends over 13 amino acids. After removal of 6 bases from V and 5 bases from J, the junction contained 3 bases not matched to a gene. Germline loops: CDR1 SQVTM, CDR2 ANQGSEA.

The sample holds one count of this clone. The rearrangement links TRBV29-1 to TRBJ1-2; no reliable D call. Looked up from germline, CDR1 is SQVTM and CDR2 is ANQGSEA. Trimming removed 3 bases at V and 4 bases at J, with 9 bases between. The CDR3 contains 12 residues. CDR3 sequence reads: CSVDKESYGYTF. The DNA of the CDR3 is TGCAGCGTTGATAAGGAGAGCTATGGCTACACCTTC.

V gene TRBV30 combines with J gene TRBJ1-1; a weak D match, TRBD1 (6 bases). Germline CDR1 GTSNPN, CDR2 SVGIG (reference sequence). There are 13 residues in the CDR3. Trimming pared 8 bases from V and 0 bases from J, leaving 13 bases between. The CDR3 protein is CASTQGMNTEAFF. CDR3 nucleotides: TGTGCCAGTACACAGGGAATGAACACTGAAGCTTTCTTT.

This chain uses TRBV12-1 with TRBJ1-1; no DNA check was done on the table's D call, TRBD1. TRBV12-1 constitutes a pseudogene. This CDR3 has 14 amino acids. The CDR3 DNA is TGTGCCAGCAGCTTGAATGACAGGGGCACTGAAGCTTTCTTT. Translated, it gives CASSLNDRGTEAFF.

This clone was observed a few times. The V and J genes are TRBV5-8 and TRBJ1-6, with TRBD1 matching 7 bases. The germline gives CDR1 SGHTS, CDR2 YDEGEE. V lost 6 bases, J lost 3 bases, and 9 bases stayed unmatched. The CDR3 totals 16 residues. Here the CDR3 DNA reads TGTGCCAGCAACACCCGGGACAGAAACTATAATTCACCCCTCCACTTT. Translated, it gives CASNTRDRNYNSPLHF.